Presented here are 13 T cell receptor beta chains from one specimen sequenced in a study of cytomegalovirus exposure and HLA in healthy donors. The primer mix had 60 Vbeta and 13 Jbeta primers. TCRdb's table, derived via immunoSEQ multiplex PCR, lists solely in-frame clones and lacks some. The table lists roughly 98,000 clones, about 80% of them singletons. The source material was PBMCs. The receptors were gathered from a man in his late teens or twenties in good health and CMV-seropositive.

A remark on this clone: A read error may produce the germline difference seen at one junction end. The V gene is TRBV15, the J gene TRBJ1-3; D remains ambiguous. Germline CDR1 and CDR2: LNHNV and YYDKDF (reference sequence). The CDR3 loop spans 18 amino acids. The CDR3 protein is CATSRDGTTGISGDTIYF. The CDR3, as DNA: TGTGCCACCAGCAGAGATGGAACAACGGGAATCTCTGGAGACACCATATATTTT. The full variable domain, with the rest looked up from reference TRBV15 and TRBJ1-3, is DAMVIQNPRYQVTQFGKPVTLSCSQTLNHNVMYWYQQKSSQAPKLLFHYYDKDFNNEADTPDNFQSRRPNTSFCFLDIRSPGLGDTAMYLCATSRDGTTGISGDTIYFGEGSWLTVV.

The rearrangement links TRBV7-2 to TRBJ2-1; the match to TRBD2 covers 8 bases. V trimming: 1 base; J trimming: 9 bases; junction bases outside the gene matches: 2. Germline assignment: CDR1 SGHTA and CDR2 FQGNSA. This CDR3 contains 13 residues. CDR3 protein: CASSLDLAGEQFF. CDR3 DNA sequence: TGTGCCAGCAGCTTAGATCTAGCGGGTGAGCAGTTCTTC.

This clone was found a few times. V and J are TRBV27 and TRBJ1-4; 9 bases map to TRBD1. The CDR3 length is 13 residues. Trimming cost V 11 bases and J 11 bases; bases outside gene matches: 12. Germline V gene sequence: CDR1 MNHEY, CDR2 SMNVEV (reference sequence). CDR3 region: CARFYRGLSKLFF. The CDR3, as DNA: TGTGCCCGATTTTACAGGGGGCTTTCGAAACTGTTTTTT.

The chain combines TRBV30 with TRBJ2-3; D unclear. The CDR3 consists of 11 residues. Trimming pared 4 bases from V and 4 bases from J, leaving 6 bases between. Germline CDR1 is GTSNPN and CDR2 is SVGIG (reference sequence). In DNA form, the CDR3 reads TGTGCCTGGAACGCAGCAGATACGCAGTATTTT. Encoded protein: CAWNAADTQYF.

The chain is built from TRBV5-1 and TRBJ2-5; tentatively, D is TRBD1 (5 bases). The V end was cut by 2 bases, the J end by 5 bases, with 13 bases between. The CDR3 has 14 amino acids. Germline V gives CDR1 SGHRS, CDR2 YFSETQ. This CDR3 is CASSLGRALETQYF. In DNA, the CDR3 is TGCGCCAGCAGCTTAGGCAGGGCATTGGAGACCCAGTACTTC.

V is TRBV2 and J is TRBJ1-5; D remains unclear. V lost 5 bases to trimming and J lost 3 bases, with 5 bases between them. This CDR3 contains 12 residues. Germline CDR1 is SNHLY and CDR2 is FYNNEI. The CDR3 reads CASSPTNQPQHF. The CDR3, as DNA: TGTGCCAGCAGTCCTACCAATCAGCCCCAGCATTTT. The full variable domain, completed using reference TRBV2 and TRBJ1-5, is EPEVTQTPSHQVTQMGQEVILRCVPISNHLYFYWYRQILGQKVEFLVSFYNNEISEKSEIFDDQFSVERPDGSNFTLKIRSTKLEDSAMYFCASSPTNQPQHFGDGTRLSIL.

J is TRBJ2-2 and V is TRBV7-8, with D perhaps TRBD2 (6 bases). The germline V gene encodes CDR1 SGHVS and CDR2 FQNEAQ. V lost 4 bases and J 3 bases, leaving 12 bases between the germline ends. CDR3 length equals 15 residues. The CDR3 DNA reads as TGTGCCAGCAGCTCCCTGGGGGGAGACACCGGGGAGCTGTTTTTT. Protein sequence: CASSSLGGDTGELFF.

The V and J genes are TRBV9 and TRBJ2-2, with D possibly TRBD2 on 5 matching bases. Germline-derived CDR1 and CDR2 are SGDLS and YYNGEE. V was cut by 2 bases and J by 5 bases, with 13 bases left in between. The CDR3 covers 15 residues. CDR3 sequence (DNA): TGTGCCAGCAGCGTGGTTAGCGACCGGACCGGGGAGCTGTTTTTT. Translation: CASSVVSDRTGELFF.

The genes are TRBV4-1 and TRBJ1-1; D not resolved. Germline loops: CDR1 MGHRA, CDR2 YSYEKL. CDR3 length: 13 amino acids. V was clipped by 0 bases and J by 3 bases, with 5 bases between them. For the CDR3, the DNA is TGCGCCAGCAGCCAAGACCAGGACACTGAAGCTTTCTTT. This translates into CASSQDQDTEAFF.

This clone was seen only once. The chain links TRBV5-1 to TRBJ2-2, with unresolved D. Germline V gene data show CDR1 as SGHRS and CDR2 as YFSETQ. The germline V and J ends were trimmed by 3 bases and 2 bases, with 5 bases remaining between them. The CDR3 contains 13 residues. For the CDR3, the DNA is TGCGCCAGCAGCTCTTCTAACACCGGGGAGCTGTTTTTT. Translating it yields CASSSSNTGELFF.

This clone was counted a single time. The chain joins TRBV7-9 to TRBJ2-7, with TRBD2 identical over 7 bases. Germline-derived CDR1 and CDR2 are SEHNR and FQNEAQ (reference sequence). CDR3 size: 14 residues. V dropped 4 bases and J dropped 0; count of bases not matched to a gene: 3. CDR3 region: CASSWGGSSYEQYF. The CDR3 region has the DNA TGTGCCAGCAGCTGGGGGGGGAGCTCCTACGAGCAGTACTTC.

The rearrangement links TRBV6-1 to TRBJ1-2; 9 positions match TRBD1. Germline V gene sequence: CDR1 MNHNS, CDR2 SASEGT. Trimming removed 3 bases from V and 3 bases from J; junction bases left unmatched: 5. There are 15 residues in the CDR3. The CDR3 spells CASSEGTGFDYGYTF. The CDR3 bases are TGTGCCAGCAGTGAGGGGACAGGGTTCGACTATGGCTACACCTTC.

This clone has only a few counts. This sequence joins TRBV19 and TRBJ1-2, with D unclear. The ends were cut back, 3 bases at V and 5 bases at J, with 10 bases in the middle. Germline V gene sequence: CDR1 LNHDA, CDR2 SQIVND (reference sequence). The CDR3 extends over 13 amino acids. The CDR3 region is CASSIGAWYGYTF. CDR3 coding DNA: TGTGCCAGTAGTATCGGAGCTTGGTATGGCTACACCTTC.